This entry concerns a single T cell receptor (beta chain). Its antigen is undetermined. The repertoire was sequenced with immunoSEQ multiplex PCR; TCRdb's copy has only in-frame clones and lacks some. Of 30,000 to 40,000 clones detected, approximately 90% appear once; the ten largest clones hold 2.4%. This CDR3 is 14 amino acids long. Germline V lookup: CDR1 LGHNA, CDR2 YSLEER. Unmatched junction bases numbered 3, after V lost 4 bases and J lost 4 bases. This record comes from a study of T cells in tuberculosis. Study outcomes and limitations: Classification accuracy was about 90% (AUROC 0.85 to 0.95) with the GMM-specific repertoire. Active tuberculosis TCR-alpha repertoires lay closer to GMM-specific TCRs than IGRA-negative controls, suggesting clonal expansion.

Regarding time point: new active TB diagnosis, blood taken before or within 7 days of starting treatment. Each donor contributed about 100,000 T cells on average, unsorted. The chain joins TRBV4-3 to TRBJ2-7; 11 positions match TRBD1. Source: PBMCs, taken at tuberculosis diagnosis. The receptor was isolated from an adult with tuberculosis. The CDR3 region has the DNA TGCGCCAGCAGCCTGGGACAGGGGGGGTACGAGCAGTACTTC. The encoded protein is CASSLGQGGYEQYF.